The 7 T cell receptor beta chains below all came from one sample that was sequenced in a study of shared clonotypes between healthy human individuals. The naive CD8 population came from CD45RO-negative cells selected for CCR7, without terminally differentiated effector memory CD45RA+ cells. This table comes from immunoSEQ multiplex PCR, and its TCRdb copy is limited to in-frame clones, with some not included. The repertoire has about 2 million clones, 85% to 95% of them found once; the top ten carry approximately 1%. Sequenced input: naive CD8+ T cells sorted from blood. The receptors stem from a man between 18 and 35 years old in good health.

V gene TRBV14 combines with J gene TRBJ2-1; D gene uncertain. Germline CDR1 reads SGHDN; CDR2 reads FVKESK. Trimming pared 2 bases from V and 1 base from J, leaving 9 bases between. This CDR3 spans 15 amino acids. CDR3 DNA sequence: TGTGCCAGCAGCCAACTGGGGTGGTCCTACAATGAGCAGTTCTTC. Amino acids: CASSQLGWSYNEQFF.

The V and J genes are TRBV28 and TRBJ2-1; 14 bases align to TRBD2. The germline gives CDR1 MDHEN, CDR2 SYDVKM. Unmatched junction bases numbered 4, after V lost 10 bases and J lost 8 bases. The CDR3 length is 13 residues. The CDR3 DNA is TGTGCCACCAGACTAGCGGGGGGGGATGAGCAGTTCTTC. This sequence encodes CATRLAGGDEQFF.

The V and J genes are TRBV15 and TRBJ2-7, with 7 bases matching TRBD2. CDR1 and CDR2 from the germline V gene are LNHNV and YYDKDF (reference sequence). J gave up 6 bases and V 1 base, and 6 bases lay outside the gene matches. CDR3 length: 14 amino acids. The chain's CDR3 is CATSRAPTSSEQYF. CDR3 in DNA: TGTGCCACCAGCAGAGCCCCGACTAGCAGCGAGCAGTACTTC.

CDR3 in DNA: TGTGCCAGCAGTCCGACCGTCTTTGAGCAGTTCTTC. Translating it yields CASSPTVFEQFF. V usage is TRBV27 and J usage is TRBJ2-1; D not resolved. Germline V CDR1 and CDR2: MNHEY, SMNVEV (reference sequence). The CDR3 has 12 residues. V was shortened by 5 bases and J by 9 bases, with 11 bases between the two germline ends.

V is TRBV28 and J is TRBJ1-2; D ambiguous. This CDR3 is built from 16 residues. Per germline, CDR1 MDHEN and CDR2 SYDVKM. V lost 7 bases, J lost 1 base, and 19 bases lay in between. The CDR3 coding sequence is TGTGCCAGCACCACTCTGGACCTCGGACTTAACTATGGCTACACCTTC. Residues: CASTTLDLGLNYGYTF.

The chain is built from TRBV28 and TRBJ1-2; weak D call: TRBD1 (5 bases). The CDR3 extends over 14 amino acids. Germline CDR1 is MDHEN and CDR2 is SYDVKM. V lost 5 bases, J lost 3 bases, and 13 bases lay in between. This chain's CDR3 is CASSPLGLDYGYTF. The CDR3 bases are TGTGCCAGCAGTCCCCTGGGGCTTGACTATGGCTACACCTTC.

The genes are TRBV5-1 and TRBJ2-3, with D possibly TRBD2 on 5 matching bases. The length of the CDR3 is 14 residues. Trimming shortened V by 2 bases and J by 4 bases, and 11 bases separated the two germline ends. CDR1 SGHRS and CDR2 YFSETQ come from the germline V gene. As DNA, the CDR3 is TGCGCCAGCAGCTTAACTAGTATAGCAGATACGCAGTATTTT. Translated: CASSLTSIADTQYF. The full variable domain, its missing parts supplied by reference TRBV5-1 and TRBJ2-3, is KAGVTQTPRYLIKTRGQQVTLSCSPISGHRSVSWYQQTPGQGLQFLFEYFSETQRNKGNFPGRFSGRQFSNSRSEMNVSTLELGDSALYLCASSLTSIADTQYFGPGTRLTVL.